This T cell receptor (beta chain) was retrieved from a study of blood T cell repertoires in COVID-19. Study-level information: From the United States, Italy and Spain came samples of acute and convalescent COVID-19. From T cells, B-cell-depleted T cells, or PBMCs came the material, which was cDNA or gDNA.

There are 14 residues in the CDR3. The ends lost 4 bases at V and 5 bases at J; junction bases unmatched: 5. Germline V gene lookup returns CDR1 MNHNY and CDR2 SVGAGI (reference sequence). In the original processing: Reference gene primer amplification gave estimated nucleated cell counts. Method: immunoSEQ multiplex PCR; TCRdb's copy keeps in-frame clones and lacks some. The V and J calls and clone size were taken over from that table, and D and trimming were inferred from the DNA. The repertoire holds tens of thousands of clones, with roughly 87% as singletons. The clonotype comes from an elderly man with acute or convalescent COVID-19. The sequencing input was peripheral blood. The V call is TRBV6-6, the J call TRBJ1-1; 9 bases align to TRBD1. Here the CDR3 reads CASSWGQGETEAFF. The CDR3 coding sequence is TGTGCCAGCAGTTGGGGACAGGGTGAGACTGAAGCTTTCTTT.